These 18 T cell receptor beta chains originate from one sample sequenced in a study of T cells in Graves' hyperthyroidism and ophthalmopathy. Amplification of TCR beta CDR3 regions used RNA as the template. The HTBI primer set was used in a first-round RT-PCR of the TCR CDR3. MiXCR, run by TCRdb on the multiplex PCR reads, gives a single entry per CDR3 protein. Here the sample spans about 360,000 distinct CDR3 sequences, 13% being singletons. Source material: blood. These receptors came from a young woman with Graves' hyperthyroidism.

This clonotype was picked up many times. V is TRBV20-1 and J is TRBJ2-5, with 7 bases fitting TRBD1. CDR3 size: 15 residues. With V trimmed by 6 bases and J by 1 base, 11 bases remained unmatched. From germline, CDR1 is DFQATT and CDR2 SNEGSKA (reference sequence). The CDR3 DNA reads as TGCAGTGCCCCAAGGGGGCGGGCCCTCCAAGAGACCCAGTACTTC. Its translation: CSAPRGRALQETQYF.

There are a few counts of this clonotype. The CDR3 here is CSVERSGGRFVETQYF. The CDR3 DNA sequence: TGCAGCGTTGAAAGGTCAGGCGGCAGGTTTGTTGAGACCCAGTACTTC. The chain links TRBV29-1 to TRBJ2-5; D gene unclear. Trimming cost V 2 bases and J 5 bases, with 21 bases left between them. Germline CDR1 SQVTM, CDR2 ANQGSEA. This CDR3 has 16 amino acids.

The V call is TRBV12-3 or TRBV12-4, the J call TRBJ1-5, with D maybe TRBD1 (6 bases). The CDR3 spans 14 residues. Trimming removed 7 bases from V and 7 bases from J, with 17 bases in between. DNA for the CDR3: TGTGCCAGCACCACAGGGACAACTCGACAGCCCCAGCATTTT. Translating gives CASTTGTTRQPQHF.

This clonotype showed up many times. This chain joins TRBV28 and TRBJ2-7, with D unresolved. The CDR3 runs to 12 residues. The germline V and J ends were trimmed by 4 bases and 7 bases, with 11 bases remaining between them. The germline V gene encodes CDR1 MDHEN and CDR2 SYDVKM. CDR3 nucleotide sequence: TGTGCCAGCAGTTCCCGGGTCCGGGAGCAGTACTTC. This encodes CASSSRVREQYF.

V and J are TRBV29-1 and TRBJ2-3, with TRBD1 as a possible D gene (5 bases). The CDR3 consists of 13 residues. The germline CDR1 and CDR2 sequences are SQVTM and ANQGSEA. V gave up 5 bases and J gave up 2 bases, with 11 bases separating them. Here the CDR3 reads CSVTDRYTDTQYF. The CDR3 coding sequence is TGCAGCGTTACCGACAGATACACAGATACGCAGTATTTT.

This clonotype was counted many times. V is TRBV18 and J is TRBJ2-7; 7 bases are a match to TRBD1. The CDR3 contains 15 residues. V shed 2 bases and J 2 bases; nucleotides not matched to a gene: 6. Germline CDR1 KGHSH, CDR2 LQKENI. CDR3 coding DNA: TGTGCCAGCTCACCAGCTACGACAGGGACCTACGAGCAGTACTTC. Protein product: CASSPATTGTYEQYF.

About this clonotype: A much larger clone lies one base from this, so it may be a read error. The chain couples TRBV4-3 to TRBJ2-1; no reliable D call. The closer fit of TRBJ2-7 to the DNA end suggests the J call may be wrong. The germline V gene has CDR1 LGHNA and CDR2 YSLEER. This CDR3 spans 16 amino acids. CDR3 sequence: CASSHRTESSYNEQYF. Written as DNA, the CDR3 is TGCGCCAGCAGCCATAGGACCGAGAGCTCCTACAATGAGCAGTACTTC.

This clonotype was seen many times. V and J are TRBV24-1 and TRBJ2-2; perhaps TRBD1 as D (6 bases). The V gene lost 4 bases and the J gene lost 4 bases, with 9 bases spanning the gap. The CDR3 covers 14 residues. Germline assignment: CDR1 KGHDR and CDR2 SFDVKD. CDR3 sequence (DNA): TGTGCCACCAGTGAGGGGGCGTTCACCGGGGAGCTGTTTTTT. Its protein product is CATSEGAFTGELFF.

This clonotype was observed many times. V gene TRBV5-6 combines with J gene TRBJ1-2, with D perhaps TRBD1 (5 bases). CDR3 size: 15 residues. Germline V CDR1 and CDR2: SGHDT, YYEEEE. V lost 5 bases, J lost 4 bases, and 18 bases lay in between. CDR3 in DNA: TGTGCCAGCAGTTGGACAACGGGCGCCGGCTATGGCTACACCTTC. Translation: CASSWTTGAGYGYTF.

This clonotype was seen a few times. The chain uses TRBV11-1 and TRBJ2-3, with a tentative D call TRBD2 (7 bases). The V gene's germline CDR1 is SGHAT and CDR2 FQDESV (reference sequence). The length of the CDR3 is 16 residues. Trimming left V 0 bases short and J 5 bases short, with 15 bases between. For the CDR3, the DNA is TGTGCCAGCAGCTTAGCGCGGGGGCAGGGAGGAGATACGCAGTATTTT. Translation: CASSLARGQGGDTQYF.

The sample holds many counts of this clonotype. CDR3 protein: CASSEREGTLSSYEQYF. In DNA form, the CDR3 reads TGTGCCAGCAGTGAACGCGAGGGGACGTTAAGCTCCTACGAGCAGTACTTC. The chain joins TRBV25-1 to TRBJ2-7, with D perhaps given as TRBD1 or TRBD2 (5 bases each). The CDR3 has 17 amino acids. Trimming pared 2 bases from V and 0 bases from J, leaving 17 bases between. CDR1 is MGHDK and CDR2 is SYGVNS in the germline V gene.

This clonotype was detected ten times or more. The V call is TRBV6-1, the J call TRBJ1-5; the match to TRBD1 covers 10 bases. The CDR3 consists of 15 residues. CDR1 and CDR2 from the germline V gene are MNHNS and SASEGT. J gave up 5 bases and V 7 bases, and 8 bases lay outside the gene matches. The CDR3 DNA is TGTGCCAGCACCGGGACAGGGGATATAGATCAGCCCCAGCATTTT. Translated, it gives CASTGTGDIDQPQHF.

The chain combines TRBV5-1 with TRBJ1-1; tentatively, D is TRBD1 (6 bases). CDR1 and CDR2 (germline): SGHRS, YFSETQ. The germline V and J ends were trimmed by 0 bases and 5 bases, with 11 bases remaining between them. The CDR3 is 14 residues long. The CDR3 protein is CASSLVSGVTEAFF. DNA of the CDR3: TGCGCCAGCAGCTTGGTGTCAGGGGTGACTGAAGCTTTCTTT. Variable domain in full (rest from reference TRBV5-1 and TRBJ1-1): KAGVTQTPRYLIKTRGQQVTLSCSPISGHRSVSWYQQTPGQGLQFLFEYFSETQRNKGNFPGRFSGRQFSNSRSEMNVSTLELGDSALYLCASSLVSGVTEAFFGQGTRLTVV.

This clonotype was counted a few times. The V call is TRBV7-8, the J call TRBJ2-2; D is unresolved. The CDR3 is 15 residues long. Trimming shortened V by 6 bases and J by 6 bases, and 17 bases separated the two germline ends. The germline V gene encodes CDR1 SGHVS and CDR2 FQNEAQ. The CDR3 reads CASSGTPRDAGELFF. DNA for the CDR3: TGTGCCAGCAGTGGAACCCCTAGGGATGCCGGGGAGCTGTTTTTT.

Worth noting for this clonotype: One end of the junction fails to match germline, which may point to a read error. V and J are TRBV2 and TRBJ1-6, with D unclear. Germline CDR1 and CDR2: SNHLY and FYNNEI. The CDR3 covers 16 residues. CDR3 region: CASREAAIRLTSPLHF. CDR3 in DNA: TGTGCCAGCAGAGAAGCGGCGATACGTCTGACTTCACCCCTCCACTTT.

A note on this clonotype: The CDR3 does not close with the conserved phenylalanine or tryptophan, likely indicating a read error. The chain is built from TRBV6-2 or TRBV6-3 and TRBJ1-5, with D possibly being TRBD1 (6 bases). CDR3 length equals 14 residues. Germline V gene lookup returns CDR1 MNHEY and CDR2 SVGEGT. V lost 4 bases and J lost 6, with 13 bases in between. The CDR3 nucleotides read TGTGCCAGCAGTTCAACAGGGTACGGTCAGCCCCAGCATCTT. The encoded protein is CASSSTGYGQPQHL.

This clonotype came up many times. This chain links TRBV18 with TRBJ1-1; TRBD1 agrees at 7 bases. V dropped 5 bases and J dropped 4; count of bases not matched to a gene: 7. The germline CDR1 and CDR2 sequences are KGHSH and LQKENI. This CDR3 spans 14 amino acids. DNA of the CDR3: TGTGCCAGCTCAGACAGGGTTTTGGGCACTGAAGCTTTCTTT. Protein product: CASSDRVLGTEAFF.

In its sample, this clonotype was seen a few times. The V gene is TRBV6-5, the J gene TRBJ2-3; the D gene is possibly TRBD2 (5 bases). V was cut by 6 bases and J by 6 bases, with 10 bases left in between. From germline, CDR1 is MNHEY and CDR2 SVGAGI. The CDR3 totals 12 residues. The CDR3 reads CASSRTRDTQYF. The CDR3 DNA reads TGTGCCAGCAGCCGGACTCGGGATACGCAGTATTTT.